The 6 T cell receptor beta chains in this list originate from one sample, sequenced in a study of early T cells in non-severe SARS-CoV-2 infection. TCRdb independently ran MiXCR on the 5' RACE reads; one entry per CDR3 protein. The profile covers 120,000 or so distinct CDR3 sequences, with around 13% appearing a single time and less than 4.5% taken by the ten largest. The source was whole blood, collected at baseline. The receptors come from an adult who was a healthcare worker with PCR-confirmed SARS-CoV-2 infection or an uninfected control (not recorded which).

There are many counts of this clonotype. The chain carries TRBV7-6 and TRBJ1-3; D unresolved. Trimming shortened V by 0 bases and J by 0 bases, and 6 bases separated the two germline ends. Per the germline V gene, CDR1 is SGHVS and CDR2 is FNYEAQ. This CDR3 is built from 15 residues. CDR3 residues: CASSLAASSGNTIYF. CDR3 DNA: TGTGCCAGCAGCTTAGCGGCCAGCTCTGGAAACACCATATATTTT.

The chain combines TRBV11-2 with TRBJ2-4; D gene uncertain. The CDR3 has 14 residues. Trimming took off 1 base at V and 7 bases at J, with 11 bases between the two ends. Germline V gene data show CDR1 as SGHAT and CDR2 as FQNNGV. In DNA, the CDR3 is TGTGCCAGCAGCTTAGGCCTCCCCCTGAACATTCAGTACTTC. Translating gives CASSLGLPLNIQYF.

The V and J genes are TRBV20-1 and TRBJ2-3, with a weak D call TRBD2 (6 bases). V dropped 2 bases and J dropped 5 bases, with 17 bases sitting between them. From germline, CDR1 is DFQATT and CDR2 SNEGSKA (reference sequence). The CDR3 totals 15 residues. The CDR3 is CSARSGPGEKDTQYF. The CDR3, as DNA: TGCAGTGCTAGATCCGGACCGGGGGAGAAAGATACGCAGTATTTT.

The CDR3 protein is CASSLADIYGYTF. The CDR3, as DNA: TGTGCCAGCAGCTTAGCTGACATCTATGGCTACACCTTC. The chain recombines TRBV11-1 with TRBJ1-2; D gene unclear. This CDR3 has 13 amino acids. The germline V gene encodes CDR1 SGHAT and CDR2 FQDESV (reference sequence). Trimming took 0 bases from V and 4 from J, leaving 6 bases between them.

The chain has TRBV28 and TRBJ2-7; D unresolved. The germline V and J ends were trimmed by 9 bases and 7 bases, with 13 bases remaining between them. This CDR3 is built from 11 residues. Germline CDR1 and CDR2: MDHEN and SYDVKM. The CDR3, as DNA: TGTGCCAGTGAAACCCCCGGGGAGCAGTACTTC. Translated: CASETPGEQYF.

This clonotype was counted ten times or more. The V and J genes are TRBV10-1 and TRBJ2-7; 10 bases are a match to TRBD2. CDR1 is WNHNN, CDR2 SYGVQD, per germline (reference sequence). This CDR3 has 14 amino acids. V lost 3 bases and J lost 3; bases outside the gene matches: 2. CDR3 coding DNA: TGCGCCAGCAGTGAAAGACTAGCGGGCTACGAGCAGTACTTC. Its translation is CASSERLAGYEQYF.